This TCR beta chain is from a study of T cells in Graves' hyperthyroidism and ophthalmopathy (dated by TCRdb to 2018 to 2020). With respect to the entire study: Peripheral blood was collected at initial diagnosis, before any treatment. For training and testing, the roughly 93 patients in the discovery cohort were randomly divided in a 7:3 ratio. After sampling, hyperthyroidism patients received methimazole starting at 30 mg daily, and ophthalmopathy patients received high-dose intravenous methylprednisolone. To identify distinguishing TCR V-J signatures, a discovery cohort of about 95 patients was used, comprising under 45 with Graves' ophthalmopathy and some 60 with stable Graves' hyperthyroidism. An independent validation cohort of about 20 hyperthyroidism patients and over 15 patients who later progressed to ophthalmopathy tested prospective prediction of ophthalmopathy. According to the paper, TCR Vbeta CDR3 sequencing was carried out on over 130 peripheral blood samples, which came from about 45 ophthalmopathy, some 73 hyperthyroidism and approximately 17 progressor patients. The study also compared thyroid tissue and blood T-cell repertoires from five or six Graves' hyperthyroidism patients.

This clonotype was found many times. Its antigen target is currently unknown. Base-call qualities are not available, and no considerably larger clone is one nucleotide away. The hyperthyroidism patients were between 18 and 65 years old and newly diagnosed, with a disease duration of less than 2 months. Any patient with an uncontrolled infection, another autoimmune disease, pregnancy or lactation was excluded. Diagnoses were established on the basis of clinical symptoms, serum thyroxine and TRAb, thyroid ultrasound, and orbital computed tomography. For progressor patients, blood was drawn at the first diagnosis of hyperthyroidism, before any ophthalmopathy symptoms had appeared. PBMCs were separated from roughly 9.6 ml of fresh peripheral blood using Ficoll-Paque density gradient centrifugation. Progressor patients were defined as those initially diagnosed with Graves' hyperthyroidism in whom ophthalmopathy developed during follow-up. Total RNA was extracted using Trizol reagent, and RNA quality was assessed on an Agilent 2100 Bioanalyzer.

The investigation overall reported the following: Sample size was not statistically predetermined, and investigators were not blinded to group allocation. A 13 V-J signature model separated ophthalmopathy from stable hyperthyroidism, with approximately 87% sensitivity and 81.08% specificity in cross-validation and 80%/75% in testing. Blood samples also contained most of the expanded thyroid clonotypes (frequency above 0.001), which suggests that blood repertoires may reflect thyroid immune responses. During validation, the model predicted progression to ophthalmopathy a median of around 6 months ahead of onset, with 60% to 71% sensitivity and 72% to 80% specificity.

The germline ends are 10 bases apart after V is trimmed by 0 bases and J by 4 bases. From the germline V gene, CDR1 is SGDLS and CDR2 is YYNGEE. From the cysteine through the phenylalanine, the CDR3 covers 15 amino acids. CDR3 DNA only is kept here, 45 bases in frame from base 1. Amplification of TCR beta CDR3 regions was carried out from RNA transcripts. The TCR CDR3 was subjected to a first round of RT-PCR using the HTBI primer set and the Qiagen OneStep RT-PCR kit. The libraries were constructed in a second round of multiplex PCR and then size-selected and purified. Libraries were sequenced paired-end with 100 bp reads on an Illumina HiSeq2000. The authors' pipeline ran thus. SOAPnuke was used to process the raw data, with reads discarded if the reads contained adapters or uncalled bases, had a mean Phred below 15, or lacked an exact constant-primer or identifier match. COPE v1.2.5 was used to merge high-quality paired reads, and clonotypes were defined as unique nucleotide sequences. Clonotypes were aligned to IMGT TRBV, TRBD and TRBJ reference segments using MiTCR v1.1. Only V-J combinations with frequency above 0.0001, covering roughly 99% of repertoires, were analysed. The TCS score was defined as the ratio of F50 (clonal expansion) to E x V (chaos), calculated using BLOSUM62-based TCRdist between CDR3 peptides within each V-J. Welch's t-statistics and random forest reduced fewer than 550 V-J features to under 15, which were used in a naive Bayes classifier (R e1071). Through fastp at Q25 and MiXCR, TCRdb rebuilt clones from the public reads, retaining in-frame beta chains. Each entry merges the rows of one CDR3 protein and shows their most common DNA and genes. Here the V and J calls rest on TCRdb's processing, not on the authors' analysis. The sample yields a few hundred thousand distinct CDR3 sequences; 14% were counted once. The ten top clones hold 5.8% of the sample.

Source material: blood. The chain employs TRBV9 and TRBJ2-2, with TRBD1 as a weak D call on 5 bases. The TCR sequence derives from a woman younger than 45 with Graves' hyperthyroidism that later progressed to Graves' ophthalmopathy. The DNA sequence follows: TGTGCCAGCAGCGTAGGCAGGGTGAGCACCGGGGAGCTGTTTTTT. Its protein product is CASSVGRVSTGELFF.